The next 13 T cell receptor beta chains were all read from a single sample in a study of T cells in Graves' hyperthyroidism and ophthalmopathy. Amplification of TCR beta CDR3 regions used RNA as the template. In the first-round RT-PCR of the TCR CDR3, the HTBI primer set was used. TCRdb passed the multiplex PCR reads through MiXCR, listing each CDR3 protein once. The sample has about 150,000 distinct CDR3 sequences, more than 20% seen once. The specimen sequenced was blood. The receptors were sampled from a woman in her fifties or sixties with Graves' hyperthyroidism that later progressed to Graves' ophthalmopathy.

This clonotype has a count of ten or more. The chain joins TRBV6-5 to TRBJ2-7; D remains unclear. Looked up from germline, CDR1 is MNHEY and CDR2 is SVGAGI. The CDR3 has 15 amino acids. Trimming removed 0 bases at V and 2 bases at J, with 11 bases between. In DNA, the CDR3 is TGTGCCAGCAGTTACTCGAGAGCTATTACCTACGAGCAGTACTTC. Translation: CASSYSRAITYEQYF.

The CDR3 sequence is CASSQGKGSPLRNEQFF. Here the CDR3 DNA reads TGTGCCAGCAGCCAAGGTAAAGGGAGCCCTCTACGCAATGAGCAGTTCTTC. The chain links TRBV7-9 to TRBJ2-1, with D tentatively TRBD2 (5 bases). The CDR3 has 17 amino acids. Germline V gene data show CDR1 as SEHNR and CDR2 as FQNEAQ (reference sequence). V shed 5 bases and J shed 6 bases, with 23 bases lying between them.

A single count supports this clonotype. The chain recombines TRBV11-2 with TRBJ1-2, with 7 bases aligning to TRBD1. After removal of 0 bases from V and 6 bases from J, the junction contained 1 base not matched to a gene. The CDR3 consists of 13 residues. CDR1 is SGHAT, CDR2 FQNNGV, per germline. CDR3 sequence: CASSLDDRDGYTF. Here the CDR3 DNA reads TGTGCCAGCAGCTTAGACGACAGGGATGGCTACACCTTC.

The rearrangement joins TRBV28 to TRBJ2-7; a possible D gene is TRBD2 (5 bases). V lost 2 bases to trimming and J lost 3 bases, with 23 bases between them. The CDR3 spans 18 residues. The germline CDR1 and CDR2 sequences are MDHEN and SYDVKM. The CDR3 DNA is TGTGCCAGCAGTTTACCCCTCGAGTGGGCGGGCGCAAACTACGAGCAGTACTTC. It encodes CASSLPLEWAGANYEQYF.

The rearrangement joins TRBV20-1 to TRBJ2-1, with unresolved D. V was trimmed by 3 bases and J by 5 bases, leaving 5 bases between them. CDR3 length equals 11 residues. Per the germline V gene, CDR1 is DFQATT and CDR2 is SNEGSKA (reference sequence). CDR3 DNA: TGCAGTGCTAGGGGGAACAATGAGCAGTTCTTC. Its protein product is CSARGNNEQFF.

This clonotype was counted many times. The chain links TRBV3-1 to TRBJ2-5, with 9 positions matching TRBD1. The germline V gene encodes CDR1 LGHDT and CDR2 YNNKEL (reference sequence). The CDR3 is made up of 14 amino acids. The V gene end was trimmed by 8 bases and the J gene end by 5 bases; junction bases not matched to a gene: 9. The CDR3 is CASEATGGRETQYF. In DNA form, the CDR3 reads TGTGCCAGCGAAGCAACAGGGGGCCGGGAGACCCAGTACTTC.

The rearrangement joins TRBV5-5 to TRBJ2-5; D might be TRBD1 or TRBD2, each matching 5 bases. The CDR3 has 15 amino acids. Trimming removed 5 bases from V and 1 base from J, with 15 bases in between. Germline CDR1 is SGHKS and CDR2 is YYEKEE (reference sequence). The CDR3 DNA follows: TGTGCCAGCAGGCCGAAAGGGACGGTCCAAGAGACCCAGTACTTC. Translating it yields CASRPKGTVQETQYF.

This clonotype showed up many times. The V gene is TRBV20-1, the J gene TRBJ2-1; TRBD1 or TRBD2 may be the D gene (5 bases each). Trimming took off 3 bases at V and 6 bases at J, with 18 bases between the two ends. The CDR3 totals 15 residues. Germline V gene data show CDR1 as DFQATT and CDR2 as SNEGSKA (reference sequence). CDR3 in DNA: TGCAGTGCTAGCGACCCCTCGGGACCTTCCAATGAGCAGTTCTTC. Its protein product is CSASDPSGPSNEQFF.

This clonotype has more than one count but fewer than ten. J is TRBJ1-5 and V is TRBV28; the D gene is possibly TRBD1 (6 bases). Germline V lookup: CDR1 MDHEN, CDR2 SYDVKM. Trimming stripped 7 bases from V and 7 bases from J, with 20 bases between. This CDR3 region has 15 residues. The CDR3 sequence: CASIRGGGGDQPQHF. As DNA, the CDR3 is TGTGCCAGCATCCGAGGGGGGGGTGGGGACCAGCCCCAGCATTTT. Based on the CDR3 plus reference TRBV28 and TRBJ1-5, the full variable domain is DVKVTQSSRYLVKRTGEKVFLECVQDMDHENMFWYRQDPGLGLRLIYFSYDVKMKEKGDIPEGYSVSREKKERFSLILESASTNQTSMYLCASIRGGGGDQPQHFGDGTRLSIL.

The rearrangement uses TRBV28 and TRBJ2-3; 10 nucleotides line up with TRBD2. The J segment lost 8 bases and the V segment lost 6 bases, leaving 11 bases of the junction unmatched. The CDR3 is made up of 15 amino acids. The germline gives CDR1 MDHEN, CDR2 SYDVKM. In DNA, the CDR3 is TGTGCCAGCAGGGACAATAGCGGGAGGATCGGTACGCAGTATTTT. Translated, it gives CASRDNSGRIGTQYF.

The chain carries TRBV29-1 and TRBJ2-3; 7 bases agree with TRBD2. Germline V CDR1 and CDR2: SQVTM, ANQGSEA. The CDR3 contains 13 residues. Trimming took 7 bases from V and 5 from J; bases not matched to a gene: 9. This CDR3 is CSAAGGKRDTQYF. The CDR3 DNA follows: TGCAGCGCGGCCGGGGGGAAGAGAGATACGCAGTATTTT.

This clonotype occurred many times. The chain carries TRBV30 and TRBJ1-5; D is ambiguous. The germline V and J ends were trimmed by 3 bases and 3 bases, with 15 bases remaining between them. The CDR3 consists of 15 residues. Germline lookup yields CDR1 GTSNPN and CDR2 SVGIG (reference sequence). Written as DNA, the CDR3 is TGTGCCTGGAGAGAGCAAGGAGGTTCCAATCAGCCCCAGCATTTT. The encoded protein is CAWREQGGSNQPQHF.

This clonotype was detected ten times or more. The rearrangement joins TRBV11-2 to TRBJ1-1; D may be TRBD1 (5 bases). Germline assignment: CDR1 SGHAT and CDR2 FQNNGV. The CDR3 has 15 residues. Trimming left V 3 bases short and J 4 bases short, with 15 bases between. The CDR3 region has the DNA TGTGCCAGCAGCTTCGGGGCCCCCGGCGGCACTGAAGCTTTCTTT. This sequence encodes CASSFGAPGGTEAFF.